Here is one T cell receptor (beta chain) with its context. The sample belongs to a study of blood T cell repertoires in COVID-19. This CDR3 is 16 amino acids long. Looked up from germline, CDR1 is WSHSY and CDR2 is SAAADI. V lost 4 bases and J lost 1, with 16 bases in between. Authors' methods: How many nucleated cells were present was estimated from reference gene primer amplification. Sequencing was performed with immunoSEQ multiplex PCR; in TCRdb, only in-frame clones are kept and a portion is missing. The V and J calls and clone size come from that table; D and trimming were worked out from the DNA. Among roughly 130,000 clones listed, roughly 83% were seen once.

This receptor was identified in a woman in her 30s who had recovered from COVID-19. The genes are TRBV10-2 and TRBJ1-1, with unresolved D. Sequenced: peripheral blood. The CDR3 DNA reads as TGCGCCAGCAGTGCTAACGGCATTGACTCGAACACTGAAGCTTTCTTT. Translated: CASSANGIDSNTEAFF.